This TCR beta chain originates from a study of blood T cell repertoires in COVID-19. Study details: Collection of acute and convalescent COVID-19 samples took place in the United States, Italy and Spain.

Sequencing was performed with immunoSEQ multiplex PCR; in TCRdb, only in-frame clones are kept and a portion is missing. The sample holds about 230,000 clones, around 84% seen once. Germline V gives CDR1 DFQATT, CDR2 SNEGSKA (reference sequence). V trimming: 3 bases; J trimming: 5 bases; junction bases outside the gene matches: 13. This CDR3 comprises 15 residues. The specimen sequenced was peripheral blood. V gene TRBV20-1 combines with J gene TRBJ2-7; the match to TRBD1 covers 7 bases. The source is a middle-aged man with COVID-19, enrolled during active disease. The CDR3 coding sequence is TGCAGTGCTAGTGTCCCCGGGGACAGTGTAGACGAGCAGTACTTC. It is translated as CSASVPGDSVDEQYF.